Given below is one T cell receptor beta chain in context. No antigen is known for it. This sequence may be a read error, since a much larger clone differs from it by one base. The germline CDR1 and CDR2 sequences are SGHNT and YENEEA. This CDR3 contains 16 residues. J gave up 1 base and V 5 bases, and 2 bases lay outside the gene matches. Newly diagnosed hyperthyroidism patients aged 18 to 65 years had disease lasting under 2 months. This specimen belongs to a study of T cells in Graves' hyperthyroidism and ophthalmopathy. Study-wide background: Peripheral blood was acquired at first diagnosis, ahead of any therapy whatsoever.

Study-level results: Blood also showed most of the thyroid clonotypes that were expanded above 0.001.

TCR beta CDR3 regions were amplified from RNA transcripts. Using the HTBI primer set, a first-round RT-PCR was run on the TCR CDR3. A single record per CDR3 protein comes from TCRdb applying MiXCR to the multiplex PCR reads. Of about 400,000 distinct CDR3 sequences listed, roughly 25% are singletons. J is TRBJ2-3 and V is TRBV11-3; TRBD2 agrees at 14 bases. This clonotype was sampled from a man aged 45 to 65 with Graves' hyperthyroidism. The sequenced sample consisted of blood. This chain's CDR3 is CASSAGLAGGTDTQYF. The CDR3 bases are TGTGCCAGCAGCGCGGGACTAGCGGGGGGCACAGATACGCAGTATTTT.